This T cell receptor (beta chain) is from a study of blood T cell repertoires in COVID-19. Across the whole study: Spain, Italy and the United States supplied samples that represented acute and convalescent COVID-19. Sources were T cells, B-cell-depleted T cells, or PBMCs; the material itself was cDNA or gDNA.

Original processing notes: Estimation of nucleated cell counts was performed using reference gene primer amplification. This table comes from immunoSEQ multiplex PCR, and its TCRdb copy is limited to in-frame clones, with some not included. The V and J calls and clone size were taken over from that table, and D and trimming were inferred from the DNA. The data contain more than 200,000 clones, approximately 90% of them singletons. Seattle-derived patients entered the study during active infection and were followed longitudinally. CDR1 and CDR2 from the germline V gene are SGHAT and FQNNGV. CDR3 size: 13 residues. V was trimmed by 4 bases and J by 5 bases, leaving 11 bases between them.

The sequencing sample was made of peripheral blood. V is TRBV11-2 and J is TRBJ1-2; D call uncertain. This receptor was identified in a woman between 45 and 60 years old with COVID-19, enrolled during active disease. The CDR3 protein is CASSSTLYYGYTF. Written as DNA, the CDR3 is TGTGCCAGCAGCTCCACATTATATTATGGCTACACCTTC.